The clone carrying this T cell receptor beta chain occurred a few times. One entry per CDR3 protein, called by TCRdb with MiXCR from the RT-PCR reads. The table has about 100,000 distinct CDR3 sequences, around 35% seen once. The data stem from a study of patients and donors after allogeneic stem cell transplantation. This CDR3 has 14 amino acids. Trimming left V 3 bases short and J 7 bases short, with 10 bases between. The source is a human donor who was either an allogeneic HSCT recipient or a stem cell or donor lymphocyte infusion donor (not recorded which). It is not recorded whose cells these are; they may come from a transplant donor. Sequencing used blood, either unsorted or a sorted T cell fraction (not recorded which). The V call is TRBV12-3 or TRBV12-4, the J call TRBJ1-6; D may be TRBD1 (5 bases). In nucleotides, the CDR3 is TGTGCCAGCAGTTTTCCAGGGAGAAATTCACCCCTCCACTTT. Translated: CASSFPGRNSPLHF.